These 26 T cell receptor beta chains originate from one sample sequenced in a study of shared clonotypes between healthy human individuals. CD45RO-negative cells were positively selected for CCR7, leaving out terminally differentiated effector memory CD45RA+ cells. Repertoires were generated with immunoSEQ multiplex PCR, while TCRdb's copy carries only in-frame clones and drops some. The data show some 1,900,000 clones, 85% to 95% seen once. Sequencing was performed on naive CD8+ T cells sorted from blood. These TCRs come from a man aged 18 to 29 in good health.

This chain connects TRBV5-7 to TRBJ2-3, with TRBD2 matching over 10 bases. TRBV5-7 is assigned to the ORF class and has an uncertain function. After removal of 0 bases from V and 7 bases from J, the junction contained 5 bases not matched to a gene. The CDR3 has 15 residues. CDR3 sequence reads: CASSLESGGAYTQYF. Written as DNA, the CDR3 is TGTGCCAGCAGCTTGGAAAGCGGGGGGGCGTATACGCAGTATTTT.

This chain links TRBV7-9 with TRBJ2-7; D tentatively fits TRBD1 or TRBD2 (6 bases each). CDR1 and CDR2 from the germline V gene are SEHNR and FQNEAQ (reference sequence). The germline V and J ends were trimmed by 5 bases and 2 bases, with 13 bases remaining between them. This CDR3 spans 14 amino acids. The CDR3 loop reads CASSPRGLPYEQYF. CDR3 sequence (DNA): TGTGCCAGCAGCCCCAGGGGACTGCCCTACGAGCAGTACTTC.

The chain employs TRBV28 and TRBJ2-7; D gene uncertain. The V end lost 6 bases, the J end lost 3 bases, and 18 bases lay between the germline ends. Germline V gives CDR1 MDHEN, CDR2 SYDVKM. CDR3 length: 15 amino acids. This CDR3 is CASSSPGETSYEQYF. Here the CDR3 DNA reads TGTGCCAGCAGCTCCCCCGGTGAAACGAGCTACGAGCAGTACTTC.

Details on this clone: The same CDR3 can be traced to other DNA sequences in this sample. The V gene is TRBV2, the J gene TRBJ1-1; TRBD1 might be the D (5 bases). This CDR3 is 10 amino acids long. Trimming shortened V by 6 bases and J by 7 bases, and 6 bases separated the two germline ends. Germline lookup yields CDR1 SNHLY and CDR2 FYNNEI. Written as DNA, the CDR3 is TGTGCCAGCAGGGGGGGTGAAGCTTTCTTT. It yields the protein CASRGGEAFF.

The CDR3 loop is CATSLRRDVALSYTF. Here the CDR3 DNA reads TGTGCCACCAGCCTACGTCGGGACGTCGCCCTCAGCTACACCTTC. The chain uses TRBV15 and TRBJ1-2, with D perhaps matching TRBD1 (5 bases). Germline V gives CDR1 LNHNV, CDR2 YYDKDF (reference sequence). The ends were cut back, 5 bases at V and 9 bases at J, with 22 bases in the middle. CDR3 length: 15 amino acids.

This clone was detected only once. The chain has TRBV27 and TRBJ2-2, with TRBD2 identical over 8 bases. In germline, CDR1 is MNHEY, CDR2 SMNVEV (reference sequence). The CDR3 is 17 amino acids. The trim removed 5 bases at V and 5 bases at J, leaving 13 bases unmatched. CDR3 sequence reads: CASSPDGGASVTGELFF. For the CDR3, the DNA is TGTGCCAGCAGTCCCGACGGGGGGGCTTCTGTTACCGGGGAGCTGTTTTTT.

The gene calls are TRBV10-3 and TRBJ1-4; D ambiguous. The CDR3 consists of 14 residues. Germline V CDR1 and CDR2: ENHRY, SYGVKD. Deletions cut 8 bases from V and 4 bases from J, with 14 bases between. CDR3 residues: CAIGGVGLNEKLFF. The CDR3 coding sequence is TGTGCCATCGGTGGAGTGGGCCTTAATGAAAAACTGTTTTTT.

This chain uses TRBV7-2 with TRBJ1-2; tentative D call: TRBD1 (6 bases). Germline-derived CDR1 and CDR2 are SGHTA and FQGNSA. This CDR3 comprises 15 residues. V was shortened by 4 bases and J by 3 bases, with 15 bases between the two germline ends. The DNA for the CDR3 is TGTGCCAGCAGCTCATTAGTGACAGGACACTATGGCTACACCTTC. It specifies CASSSLVTGHYGYTF.

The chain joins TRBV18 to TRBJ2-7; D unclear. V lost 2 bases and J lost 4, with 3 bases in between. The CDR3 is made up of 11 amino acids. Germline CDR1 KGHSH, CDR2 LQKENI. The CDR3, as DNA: TGTGCCAGCTCACCAATGTACGAGCAGTACTTC. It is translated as CASSPMYEQYF.

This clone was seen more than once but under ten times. CDR3 nucleotides: TGTGCCAGTACGGGACCCGGGGAGCTGTTTTTT. Protein product: CASTGPGELFF. The genes are TRBV19 and TRBJ2-2; D is perhaps TRBD1 or TRBD2 (5 bases each). CDR3 length: 11 amino acids. Trimming stripped 7 bases from V and 6 bases from J, with 6 bases between. In germline, CDR1 is LNHDA, CDR2 SQIVND (reference sequence).

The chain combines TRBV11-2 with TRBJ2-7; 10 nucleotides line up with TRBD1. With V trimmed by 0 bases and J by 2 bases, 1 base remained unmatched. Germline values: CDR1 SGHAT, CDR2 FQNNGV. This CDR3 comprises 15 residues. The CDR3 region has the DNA TGTGCCAGCAGCTTAGAAGGGACAGGGGCCTACGAGCAGTACTTC. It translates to CASSLEGTGAYEQYF.

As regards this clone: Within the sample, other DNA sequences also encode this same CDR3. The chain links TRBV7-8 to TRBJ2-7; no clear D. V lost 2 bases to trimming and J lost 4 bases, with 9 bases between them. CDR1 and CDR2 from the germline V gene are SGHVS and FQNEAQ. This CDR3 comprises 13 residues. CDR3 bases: TGTGCCAGCAGCTTATCCCGGTCGTACGAGCAGTACTTC. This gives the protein CASSLSRSYEQYF.

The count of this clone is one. The chain's CDR3 is CASSLFQGYEQYF. The CDR3 nucleotides read TGTGCCAGCAGCTTGTTTCAGGGTTACGAGCAGTACTTC. The chain combines TRBV5-6 with TRBJ2-7; perhaps TRBD1 as D (5 bases). Germline loops: CDR1 SGHDT, CDR2 YYEEEE. CDR3 size: 13 residues. Trimming took off 1 base at V and 4 bases at J, with 9 bases between the two ends.

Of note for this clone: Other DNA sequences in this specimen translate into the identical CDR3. In DNA, the CDR3 is TGTGCCAGCAGCGGAGGGACAGATACGCAGTATTTT. It yields the protein CASSGGTDTQYF. This sequence joins TRBV5-6 and TRBJ2-3, with D perhaps matching TRBD2 (6 bases). CDR1 is SGHDT and CDR2 is YYEEEE in the germline V gene. CDR3 length: 12 residues. The V end lost 4 bases, the J end lost 3 bases, and 6 bases lay between the germline ends.

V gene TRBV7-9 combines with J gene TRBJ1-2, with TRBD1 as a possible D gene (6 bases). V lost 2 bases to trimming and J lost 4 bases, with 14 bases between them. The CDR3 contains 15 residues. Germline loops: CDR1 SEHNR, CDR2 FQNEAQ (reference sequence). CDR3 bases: TGTGCCAGCAGCTTATTAGCAGGGGCCCCCTATGGCTACACCTTC. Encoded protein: CASSLLAGAPYGYTF.

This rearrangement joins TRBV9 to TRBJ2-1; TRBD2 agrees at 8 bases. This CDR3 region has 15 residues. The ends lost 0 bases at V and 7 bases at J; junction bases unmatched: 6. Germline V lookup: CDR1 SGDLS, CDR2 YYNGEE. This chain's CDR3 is CASSVGAGGRNEQFF. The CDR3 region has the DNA TGTGCCAGCAGCGTAGGTGCGGGAGGACGGAATGAGCAGTTCTTC. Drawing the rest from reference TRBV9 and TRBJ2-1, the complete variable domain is DSGVTQTPKHLITATGQRVTLRCSPRSGDLSVYWYQQSLDQGLQFLIQYYNGEERAKGNILERFSAQQFPDLHSELNLSSLELGDSALYFCASSVGAGGRNEQFFGPGTRLTVL.

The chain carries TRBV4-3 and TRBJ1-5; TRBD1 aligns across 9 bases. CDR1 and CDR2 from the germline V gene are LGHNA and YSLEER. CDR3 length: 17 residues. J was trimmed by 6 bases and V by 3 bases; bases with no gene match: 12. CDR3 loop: CASSHMLMTGGSQPQHF. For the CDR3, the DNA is TGCGCCAGCAGCCACATGCTGATGACAGGGGGGAGTCAGCCCCAGCATTTT.

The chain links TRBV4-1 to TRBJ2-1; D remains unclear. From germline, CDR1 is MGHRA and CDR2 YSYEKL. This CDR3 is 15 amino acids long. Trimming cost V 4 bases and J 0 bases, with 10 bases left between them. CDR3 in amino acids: CASSRDPSSYNEQFF. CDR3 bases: TGCGCCAGCAGCCGAGACCCAAGCTCCTACAATGAGCAGTTCTTC.

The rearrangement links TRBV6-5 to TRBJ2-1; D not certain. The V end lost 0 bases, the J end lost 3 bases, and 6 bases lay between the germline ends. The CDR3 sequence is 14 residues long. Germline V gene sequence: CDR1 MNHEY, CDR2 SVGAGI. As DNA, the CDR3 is TGTGCCAGCAGTTACTCCCAAGGCTACAATGAGCAGTTCTTC. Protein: CASSYSQGYNEQFF.

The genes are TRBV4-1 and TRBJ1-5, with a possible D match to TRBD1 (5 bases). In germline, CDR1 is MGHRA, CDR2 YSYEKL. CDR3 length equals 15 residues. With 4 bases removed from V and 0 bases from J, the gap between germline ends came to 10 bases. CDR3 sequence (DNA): TGCGCCAGCAGCCTCCTTGGGGGTAGCAATCAGCCCCAGCATTTT. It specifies CASSLLGGSNQPQHF.

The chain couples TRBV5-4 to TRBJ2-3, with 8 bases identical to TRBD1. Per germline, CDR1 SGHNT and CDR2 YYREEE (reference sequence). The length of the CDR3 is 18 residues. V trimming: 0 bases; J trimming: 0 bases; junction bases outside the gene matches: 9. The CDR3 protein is CASSLGDLTGASTDTQYF. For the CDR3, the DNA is TGTGCCAGCAGCTTGGGCGATTTGACAGGGGCGAGCACAGATACGCAGTATTTT.

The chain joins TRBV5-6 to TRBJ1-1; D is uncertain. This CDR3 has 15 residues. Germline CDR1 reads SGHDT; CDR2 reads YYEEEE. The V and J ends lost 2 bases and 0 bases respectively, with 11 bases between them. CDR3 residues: CASSFRTEVNTEAFF. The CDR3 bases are TGTGCCAGCAGCTTTCGTACGGAGGTGAACACTGAAGCTTTCTTT.

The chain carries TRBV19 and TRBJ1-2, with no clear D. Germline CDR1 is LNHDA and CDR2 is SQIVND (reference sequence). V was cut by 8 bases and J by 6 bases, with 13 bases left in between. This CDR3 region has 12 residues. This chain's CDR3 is CASGFYGNGYTF. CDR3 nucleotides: TGTGCCAGTGGGTTCTATGGAAATGGCTACACCTTC.

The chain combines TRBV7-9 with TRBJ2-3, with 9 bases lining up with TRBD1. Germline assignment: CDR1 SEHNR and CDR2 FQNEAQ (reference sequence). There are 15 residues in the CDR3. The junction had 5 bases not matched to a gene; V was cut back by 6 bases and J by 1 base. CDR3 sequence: CASRRWTGGTDTQYF. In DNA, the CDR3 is TGTGCCAGCAGGAGATGGACAGGGGGCACAGATACGCAGTATTTT.

The CDR3 protein is CASSGTVVGTNEKLFF. CDR3 in DNA: TGTGCCAGCAGCGGGACCGTGGTTGGAACTAATGAAAAACTGTTTTTT. The gene calls are TRBV7-9 and TRBJ1-4; weak D call: TRBD1 (5 bases). CDR1 and CDR2 (germline): SEHNR, FQNEAQ (reference sequence). V gave up 5 bases and J gave up 1 base, with 14 bases separating them. CDR3 length equals 16 residues.

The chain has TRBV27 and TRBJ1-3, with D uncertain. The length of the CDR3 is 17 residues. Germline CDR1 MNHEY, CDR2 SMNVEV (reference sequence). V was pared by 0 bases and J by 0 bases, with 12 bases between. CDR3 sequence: CASSLSPHILSGNTIYF. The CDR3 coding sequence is TGTGCCAGCAGTTTATCGCCCCACATACTCTCTGGAAACACCATATATTTT.